Sequencing of this TCR beta chain was carried out in a study of T cell responses to AZD1222 COVID-19 vaccine. The study, taken as a whole, reports: A rise in Spike-specific TCR breadth and depth followed two AZD1222 doses. Close to half of spike-specific TCRs reportedly recognize unmutated variant regions. The study identified only a handful of AZD1222 recipients as seropositive at baseline.

Data came from immunoSEQ multiplex PCR; TCRdb stores just in-frame clones and leaves some out. Seen here are over 100,000 clones, roughly nine tenths observed once, and the top ten hold roughly 2.4%. The CDR3 is made up of 14 amino acids. Trimming shortened V by 4 bases and J by 4 bases, and 11 bases separated the two germline ends. Germline CDR1 and CDR2: MNHEY and SMNVEV (reference sequence). For this clone: Its antigen is currently unknown.

The sample here was peripheral blood, taken on day 0 of AZD1222 vaccination. The chain links TRBV27 to TRBJ2-1, with D tentatively TRBD2 (6 bases). The receptor's source is an adult in good health. CDR3: CASSSGLKYNEQFF. CDR3 DNA: TGTGCCAGCAGTTCTGGACTAAAATACAATGAGCAGTTCTTC.